The 27 T cell receptor beta chains below all came from one sample that was sequenced in a study of Ad26.COV2.S vaccination and SARS-CoV-2 variants. Using immunoSEQ multiplex PCR, the repertoire was profiled, and TCRdb retains in-frame clones only, with some absent. The sample records more than 150,000 clones, around 90% being singletons. This specimen was peripheral blood, taken after recovery from COVID-19. Every receptor here comes from a human donor who had recovered from COVID-19.

The V gene is TRBV29-1, the J gene TRBJ2-4, with D unresolved. This CDR3 is built from 12 residues. V lost 7 bases and J lost 3, with 10 bases in between. The germline V gene has CDR1 SQVTM and CDR2 ANQGSEA. DNA for the CDR3: TGCAGCGCAGAAGGGATCAAAAACATTCAGTACTTC. Protein product: CSAEGIKNIQYF.

The rearrangement uses TRBV5-6 and TRBJ1-6; maybe TRBD1 (5 bases). Trimming took 5 bases from V and 6 from J, leaving 9 bases between them. The CDR3 totals 13 residues. The germline CDR1 and CDR2 sequences are SGHDT and YYEEEE. The CDR3 is CASSRDGNSPLHF. CDR3 nucleotides: TGTGCCAGCAGTCGGGACGGTAATTCACCCCTCCACTTT.

The sample holds one count of this clone. The chain recombines TRBV5-6 with TRBJ1-1; D call uncertain. This CDR3 spans 13 amino acids. V was shortened by 0 bases and J by 10 bases, with 13 bases between the two germline ends. CDR1 is SGHDT, CDR2 YYEEEE, per germline. CDR3 protein: CASSLGRGRGAFF. In nucleotides, the CDR3 is TGTGCCAGCAGCTTGGGTAGAGGGAGAGGAGCTTTCTTT.

CDR3 sequence reads: CASSTLIGSKGTDTQYF. The DNA of the CDR3 is TGTGCCAGCAGCACCCTGATAGGGTCTAAGGGCACAGATACGCAGTATTTT. The rearrangement joins TRBV7-9 to TRBJ2-3; D gene ambiguous. The CDR3 sequence is 17 residues long. CDR1 is SEHNR, CDR2 FQNEAQ, per germline (reference sequence). V was shortened by 5 bases and J by 1 base, with 19 bases between the two germline ends.

About this clone itself: Distinct nucleotide sequences in the sample also encode this CDR3. The rearrangement links TRBV6-5 to TRBJ2-5; D is perhaps TRBD1 (6 bases). Germline V gene lookup returns CDR1 MNHEY and CDR2 SVGAGI. CDR3 length equals 12 residues. V lost 8 bases to trimming and J lost 0 bases, with 7 bases between them. CDR3 coding DNA: TGTGCCAGCGGGGGCTACCAAGAGACCCAGTACTTC. Translating it yields CASGGYQETQYF.

The chain combines TRBV2 with TRBJ2-7; a possible D gene is TRBD2 (6 bases). This CDR3 contains 12 residues. V was pared by 8 bases and J by 5 bases, with 13 bases between. Germline lookup yields CDR1 SNHLY and CDR2 FYNNEI. CDR3 loop: CASDGGLDEQYF. The CDR3 region has the DNA TGTGCCAGCGATGGAGGGCTGGACGAGCAGTACTTC.

The V call is TRBV7-9, the J call TRBJ2-1; 8 bases agree with TRBD1. J lost 4 bases, V lost 7 bases, and 9 bases had no gene match. The CDR3 extends over 15 amino acids. The V gene's germline CDR1 is SEHNR and CDR2 FQNEAQ (reference sequence). The CDR3 protein is CASIQQGEAYNEQFF. CDR3 DNA: TGTGCCAGCATCCAACAGGGGGAGGCATACAATGAGCAGTTCTTC.

The rearrangement joins TRBV7-8 to TRBJ1-2; TRBD1 aligns across 7 bases. Germline CDR1 is SGHVS and CDR2 is FQNEAQ. V shed 5 bases, J shed 6 bases, and the junction held 3 bases outside the gene matches. The CDR3 contains 12 residues. CDR3 DNA sequence: TGTGCCAGCAGCGGGCAGGGGGATGGCTACACCTTC. It is translated as CASSGQGDGYTF. The entire variable domain, with the rest obtained from reference TRBV7-8 and TRBJ1-2, is as follows: GAGVSQSPRYKVAKRGQDVALRCDPISGHVSLFWYQQALGQGPEFLTYFQNEAQLDKSGLPSDRFFAERPEGSVSTLKIQRTQQEDSAVYLCASSGQGDGYTFGSGTRLTVV.

The chain joins TRBV28 to TRBJ2-2; TRBD1 agrees at 9 bases. Germline CDR1 reads MDHEN; CDR2 reads SYDVKM. Germline trimming cut 3 bases from V and 7 bases from J; bases unmatched to any gene: 9. This CDR3 has 16 residues. As DNA, the CDR3 is TGTGCCAGCAGTTTGTACAGGGGGCTTGGTAACGGGGAGCTGTTTTTT. As protein: CASSLYRGLGNGELFF.

This chain connects TRBV23-1 to TRBJ2-1; D not certain. TRBV23-1 is noted as an ORF with a role that remains uncertain. The CDR3 runs to 14 residues. Trimming took off 8 bases at V and 0 bases at J, with 11 bases between the two ends. The CDR3 region has the DNA TGCGCCAGCCCCCCCCCGCTCTCCTACAATGAGCAGTTCTTC. Translating it yields CASPPPLSYNEQFF.

The chain carries TRBV7-2 and TRBJ2-5, with a weak D call TRBD2 (5 bases). The V and J ends lost 2 bases and 0 bases respectively, with 16 bases between them. The CDR3 extends over 17 amino acids. Germline assignment: CDR1 SGHTA and CDR2 FQGNSA. CDR3 bases: TGTGCCAGCAGCTTAATGAAGGCGGGTCCCTACCAAGAGACCCAGTACTTC. This encodes CASSLMKAGPYQETQYF.

The chain combines TRBV9 with TRBJ2-7; D gene unclear. The CDR3 consists of 13 residues. V lost 4 bases, J lost 4 bases, and 12 bases lay in between. CDR1 and CDR2 from the germline V gene are SGDLS and YYNGEE. The CDR3 loop is CASSPPYGYEQYF. DNA of the CDR3: TGTGCCAGCAGCCCCCCTTATGGGTACGAGCAGTACTTC.

The CDR3 loop is CATGTGDYGYTF. Written as DNA, the CDR3 is TGTGCCACGGGGACAGGGGACTATGGCTACACCTTC. The rearrangement joins TRBV15 to TRBJ1-2; 10 nucleotides match TRBD1. V lost 9 bases, J lost 3 bases, and 1 base stayed unmatched. The CDR3 runs to 12 residues. CDR1 is LNHNV and CDR2 is YYDKDF in the germline V gene (reference sequence).

The rearrangement links TRBV7-9 to TRBJ1-1; TRBD1 agrees at 8 bases. CDR1 and CDR2 from the germline V gene are SEHNR and FQNEAQ (reference sequence). The CDR3 has 15 amino acids. J was trimmed by 8 bases and V by 1 base; bases with no gene match: 9. The CDR3, as DNA: TGTGCCAGCAGCTTAGTGAGGACAGGGCCCTTGGAAGCTTTCTTT. It encodes CASSLVRTGPLEAFF.

The chain combines TRBV18 with TRBJ2-3, with a weak D call TRBD2 (7 bases). The CDR3 length is 16 residues. Germline V gives CDR1 KGHSH, CDR2 LQKENI. Trimming removed 6 bases from V and 1 base from J, with 17 bases in between. The CDR3: CASSWNRAGGTDTQYF. DNA for the CDR3: TGTGCCAGCTCGTGGAACAGGGCGGGGGGCACAGATACGCAGTATTTT.

This clone has just a few counts. The J gene is TRBJ1-5, the V gene TRBV6-5; perhaps TRBD1 as D (5 bases). The CDR3 consists of 16 residues. CDR1 MNHEY and CDR2 SVGAGI come from the germline V gene. V was pared by 4 bases and J by 5 bases, with 18 bases between. In DNA, the CDR3 is TGTGCCAGCAGTTCCTTGGGGACGGGTACTTATCAGCCCCAGCATTTT. Protein sequence: CASSSLGTGTYQPQHF.

The rearrangement uses TRBV2 and TRBJ1-4; D call uncertain. This CDR3 spans 14 amino acids. V was cut by 3 bases and J by 5 bases, with 10 bases left in between. Per germline, CDR1 SNHLY and CDR2 FYNNEI. The CDR3: CASSERAANEKLFF. In DNA form, the CDR3 reads TGTGCCAGCAGTGAGAGGGCGGCCAATGAAAAACTGTTTTTT.

This clone came up a few times. This rearrangement joins TRBV7-2 to TRBJ2-3; no definite D call. Germline V gene lookup returns CDR1 SGHTA and CDR2 FQGNSA. Between the trimmed V and J ends, which lost 2 bases and 4 bases, there was a span of 13 bases. The CDR3 is 15 amino acids. For the CDR3, the DNA is TGTGCCAGCAGCTTAATGCGAGTTGGGGCAGATACGCAGTATTTT. This codes for CASSLMRVGADTQYF.

The chain has TRBV3-1 (or the pseudogene TRBV3-2) and TRBJ1-1; D remains ambiguous. Germline values: CDR1 LGHDT, CDR2 YNNKEL (reference sequence). The CDR3 has 14 amino acids. Deletions cut 4 bases from V and 7 bases from J, with 16 bases between. The CDR3 region has the DNA TGTGCCAGCAGCCCGGACGCACTGAGAAGTGAAGCTTTCTTT. Residues: CASSPDALRSEAFF.

The genes are TRBV5-1 and TRBJ1-2, with unresolved D. Germline CDR1 reads SGHRS; CDR2 reads YFSETQ. This CDR3 has 17 residues. Trimming removed 2 bases from V and 0 bases from J, with 17 bases in between. The CDR3 DNA reads TGCGCCAGCAGCTTTGGGAGACACGGAACCGCTAACTATGGCTACACCTTC. Translated, it gives CASSFGRHGTANYGYTF.

The rearrangement uses TRBV2 and TRBJ2-5; TRBD1 agrees at 7 bases. CDR1 and CDR2 from the germline V gene are SNHLY and FYNNEI. The CDR3 loop spans 11 amino acids. V dropped 8 bases and J dropped 4; count of bases not matched to a gene: 1. This CDR3 reads CASHRGETQYF. CDR3 nucleotide sequence: TGTGCCAGCCACAGGGGAGAGACCCAGTACTTC.

V gene TRBV27 combines with J gene TRBJ1-2; D might be TRBD1 (5 bases). Looked up from germline, CDR1 is MNHEY and CDR2 is SMNVEV (reference sequence). V gave up 0 bases and J gave up 0 bases, with 8 bases separating them. CDR3 length equals 15 residues. Here the CDR3 DNA reads TGTGCCAGCAGTTTATCGGGACCTTCTAACTATGGCTACACCTTC. The encoded protein is CASSLSGPSNYGYTF.

This rearrangement joins TRBV27 to TRBJ1-5; D gene uncertain. The length of the CDR3 is 13 residues. V lost 7 bases and J lost 2, with 9 bases in between. The germline CDR1 and CDR2 sequences are MNHEY and SMNVEV (reference sequence). CDR3 protein: CASNAQGNQPQHF. The CDR3 DNA sequence: TGTGCCAGCAACGCCCAGGGCAATCAGCCCCAGCATTTT.

The gene calls are TRBV7-7 and TRBJ2-1; the D call may be TRBD1 or TRBD2 (5 bases each). CDR1 is SSHAT and CDR2 is FNYEAQ in the germline V gene (reference sequence). The CDR3 has 13 residues. The V end was cut by 6 bases, the J end by 11 bases, with 17 bases between. Here the CDR3 DNA reads TGTGCCAGCAGTGTTACTACCGGGACCCAGCAGTTCTTC. Amino acids: CASSVTTGTQQFF.

The gene calls are TRBV13 and TRBJ1-1; D unclear. This CDR3 spans 14 amino acids. Germline CDR1 PRHDT, CDR2 FYEKMQ (reference sequence). Deletions cut 3 bases from V and 2 bases from J, with 10 bases between. CDR3 coding DNA: TGTGCCAGCAGCTTTGGCGGTCCCAACACTGAAGCTTTCTTT. It translates to CASSFGGPNTEAFF.

The DNA of the CDR3 is TGCGCCAGCAAACGGGAGGGCCTCACCGGGGAGCTGTTTTTT. Translated: CASKREGLTGELFF. This chain connects TRBV10-2 to TRBJ2-2; 8 positions agree with TRBD2. This CDR3 contains 14 residues. Losses at the gene ends were 7 bases for V and 4 bases for J; bases not matched to a gene: 5. CDR1 is WSHSY, CDR2 SAAADI, per germline.

The chain has TRBV5-1 and TRBJ2-5; 11 bases are shared with TRBD1. CDR3 size: 15 residues. V shed 3 bases, J shed 5 bases, and the junction held 6 bases outside the gene matches. Germline CDR1 is SGHRS and CDR2 is YFSETQ. CDR3 in DNA: TGCGCCAGCAGCTATGGACAGGGGGCGGCGGAGACCCAGTACTTC. Protein sequence: CASSYGQGAAETQYF. Together with reference TRBV5-1 and TRBJ2-5, the CDR3 gives the full variable domain: KAGVTQTPRYLIKTRGQQVTLSCSPISGHRSVSWYQQTPGQGLQFLFEYFSETQRNKGNFPGRFSGRQFSNSRSEMNVSTLELGDSALYLCASSYGQGAAETQYFGPGTRLLVL.